This T cell receptor beta chain was found in a study of neurological immune-mediated disorders. Volunteers from a blood bank in Maryland, USA, constituted the healthy controls. The study built unsorted libraries from 2 million PBMCs kept at -80 C. The germline CDR1 and CDR2 sequences are SGHRS and YFSETQ. The CDR3 sequence is 14 residues long. The J segment lost 2 bases and the V segment lost 5 bases, leaving 0 bases of the junction unmatched. TCRdb re-derived calls from the 5' RACE reads in MiXCR, one entry per CDR3 protein. Of some 77,000 distinct CDR3 sequences in the sample, about 9.7% are singletons; the top ten hold about 1.7%. A few counts support this clonotype.

The chain couples TRBV5-1 to TRBJ2-6; 8 nucleotides line up with TRBD1. This TCR was sampled from a man in his fifties or sixties in good health. Sequenced: PBMCs. The CDR3 reads CASRTGAGANVLTF. In nucleotides, the CDR3 is TGCGCCAGCAGGACAGGGGCTGGGGCCAACGTCCTGACTTTC.